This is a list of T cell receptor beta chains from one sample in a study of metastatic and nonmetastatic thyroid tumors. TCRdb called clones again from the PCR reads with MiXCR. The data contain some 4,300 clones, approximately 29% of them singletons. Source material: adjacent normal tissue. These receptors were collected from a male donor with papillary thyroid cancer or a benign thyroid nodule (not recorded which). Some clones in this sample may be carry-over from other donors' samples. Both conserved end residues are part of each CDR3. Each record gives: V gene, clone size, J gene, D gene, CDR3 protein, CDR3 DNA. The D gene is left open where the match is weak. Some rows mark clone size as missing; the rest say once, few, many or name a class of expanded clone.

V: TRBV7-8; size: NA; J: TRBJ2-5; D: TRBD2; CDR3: CASSLRLAGVQTQYF; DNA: TGTGCCAGCAGCTTACGACTAGCGGGAGTTCAGACCCAGTACTTC
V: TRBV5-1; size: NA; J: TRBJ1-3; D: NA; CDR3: CASSLGGPGTGNTIYF; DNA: TGCGCCAGCAGCTTGGGTGGTCCTGGGACAGGAAACACCATATATTTT
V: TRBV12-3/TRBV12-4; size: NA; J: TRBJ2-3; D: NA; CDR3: CASSTVGRAHYLSTDTQYF; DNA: TGTGCCAGCAGTACCGTGGGACGAGCCCACTATTTGTCAACAGATACGCAGTATTTT
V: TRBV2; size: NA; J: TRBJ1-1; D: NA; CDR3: CASSPGPQSDMNTEAFF; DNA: TGTGCCAGCAGCCCCGGGCCCCAGTCTGACATGAACACTGAAGCTTTCTTT
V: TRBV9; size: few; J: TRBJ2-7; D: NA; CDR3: CASSVLGGEQYF; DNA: TGTGCCAGCAGCGTCCTTGGGGGGGAGCAGTACTTC
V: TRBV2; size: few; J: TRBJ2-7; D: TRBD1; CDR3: CASRPTGSVSYEQYF; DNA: TGTGCCAGCAGACCGACAGGGTCAGTGTCCTACGAGCAGTACTTC
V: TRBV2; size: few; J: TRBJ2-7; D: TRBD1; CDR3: CASRMQGAGEQYF; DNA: TGTGCCAGCAGGATGCAGGGGGCCGGCGAGCAGTACTTC
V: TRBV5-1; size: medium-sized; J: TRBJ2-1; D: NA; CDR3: CASGRQFTSYNEQFF; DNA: TGCGCCAGCGGTCGACAGTTTACCTCCTACAATGAGCAGTTCTTC
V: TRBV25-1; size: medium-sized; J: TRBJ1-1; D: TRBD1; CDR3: CATSQTGSEAFF; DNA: TGTGCCACCAGCCAGACAGGGTCTGAAGCTTTCTTT
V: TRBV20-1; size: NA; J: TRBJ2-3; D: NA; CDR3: CSASGTENTDTQYF; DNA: TGCAGTGCCAGCGGGACAGAAAACACAGATACGCAGTATTTT
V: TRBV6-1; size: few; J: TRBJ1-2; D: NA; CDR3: CASSEPPGYGYTF; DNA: TGTGCCAGCAGTGAACCTCCAGGGTATGGCTACACCTTC
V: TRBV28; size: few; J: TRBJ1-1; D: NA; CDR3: CASSLRELTEAFF; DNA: TGTGCCAGCAGCCTCCGGGAGCTCACTGAAGCTTTCTTT
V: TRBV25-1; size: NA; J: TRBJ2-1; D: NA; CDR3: CASSNPGYNEQFF; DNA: TGTGCCAGCAGTAACCCAGGGTACAATGAGCAGTTCTTC
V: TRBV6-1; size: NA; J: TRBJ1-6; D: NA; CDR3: CDSSEAGWAQLSLQF; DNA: TGTGACAGCAGTGAAGCGGGGTGGGCGCAGCTCTCCCTCCAATTT
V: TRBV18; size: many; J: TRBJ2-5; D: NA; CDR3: CASSPSEETQYF; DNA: TGTGCCAGCTCACCGTCGGAAGAGACCCAGTACTTC
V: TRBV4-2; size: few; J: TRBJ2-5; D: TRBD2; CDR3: CASSQEIAAGGQTQYF; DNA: TGTGCCAGCAGCCAAGAAATAGCAGCGGGAGGCCAGACCCAGTACTTC
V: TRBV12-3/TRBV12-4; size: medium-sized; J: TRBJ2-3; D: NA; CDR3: CASSILGGPINTQYF; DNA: TGTGCCAGCAGTATTCTAGGGGGGCCCATCAATACGCAGTATTTT
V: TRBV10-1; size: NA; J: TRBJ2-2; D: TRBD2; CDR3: CASSKREGRTGELFF; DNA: TGCGCCAGCAGTAAGCGGGAGGGACGCACCGGGGAGCTGTTTTTT
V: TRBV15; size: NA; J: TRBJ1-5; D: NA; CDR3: CATSRGVSGQPQHF; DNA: TGTGCCACCAGCAGAGGAGTTTCCGGACAGCCCCAGCATTTT
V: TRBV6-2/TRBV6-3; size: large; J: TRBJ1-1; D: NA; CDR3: CASSPPQKGTFF; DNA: TGTGCCAGCAGTCCCCCGCAAAAAGGAACTTTCTTT
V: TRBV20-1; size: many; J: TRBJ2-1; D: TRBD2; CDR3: CSLEGSSGDRRNEQFF; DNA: TGCAGTCTCGAGGGGTCTAGCGGGGATCGCCGAAATGAGCAGTTCTTC
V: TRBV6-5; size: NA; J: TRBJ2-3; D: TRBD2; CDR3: CASSTRLAGDAHTQYF; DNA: TGTGCCAGCAGTACCCGACTAGCGGGAGATGCACATACGCAGTATTTT
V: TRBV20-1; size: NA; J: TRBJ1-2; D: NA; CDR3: CSARDRSYGYTF; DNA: TGCAGTGCTAGAGATCGCAGCTATGGCTACACCTTC
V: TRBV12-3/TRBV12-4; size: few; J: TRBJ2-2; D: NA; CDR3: CASSGGAGELFF; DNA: TGTGCCAGCAGTGGGGGGGCGGGCGAGCTGTTTTTT
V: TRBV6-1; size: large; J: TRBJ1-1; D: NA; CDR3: CASSAFRENTEAFF; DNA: TGTGCCAGCAGCGCCTTCAGGGAAAACACTGAAGCTTTCTTT
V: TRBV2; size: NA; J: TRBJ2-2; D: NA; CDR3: CASSGIQGTTGELFF; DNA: TGTGCCAGCAGTGGTATACAGGGCACCACCGGGGAGCTGTTTTTT
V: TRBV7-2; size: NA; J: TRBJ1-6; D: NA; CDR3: CASSLRPGANSPLHF; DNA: TGTGCCAGCAGCTTACGGCCAGGGGCGAATTCACCCCTCCACTTT
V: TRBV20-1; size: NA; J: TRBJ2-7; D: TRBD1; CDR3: CSAKKQGAWGAYEQYF; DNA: TGCAGTGCTAAAAAACAGGGGGCGTGGGGTGCCTACGAGCAGTACTTC
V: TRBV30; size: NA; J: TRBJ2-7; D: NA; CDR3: CAWRGQYEQYF; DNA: TGTGCCTGGAGGGGACAATACGAGCAGTACTTC
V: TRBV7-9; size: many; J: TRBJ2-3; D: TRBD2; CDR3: CASSLVGGRVDTQYF; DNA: TGTGCCAGCAGCTTAGTCGGCGGGAGGGTTGATACGCAGTATTTT
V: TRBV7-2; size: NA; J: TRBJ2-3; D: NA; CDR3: CASGEVNTQYF; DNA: TGTGCCAGCGGGGAGGTAAATACGCAGTATTTT
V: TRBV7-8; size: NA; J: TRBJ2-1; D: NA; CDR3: CASSRRDSRGEQFF; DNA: TGTGCCAGCAGCCGAAGGGACTCCCGGGGGGAGCAGTTCTTC
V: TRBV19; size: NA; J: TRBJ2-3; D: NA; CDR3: CASSTVSGARTDTQYF; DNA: TGTGCCAGTAGTACGGTTTCGGGGGCCCGCACAGATACGCAGTATTTT
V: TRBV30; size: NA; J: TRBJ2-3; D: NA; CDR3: CAWSVAAGGTDTQYF; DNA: TGTGCCTGGAGTGTAGCAGCAGGTGGCACAGATACGCAGTATTTT
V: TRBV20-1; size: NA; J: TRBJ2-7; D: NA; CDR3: CSARDFLQNTYEQYF; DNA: TGCAGTGCTAGAGATTTTCTGCAGAACACCTACGAGCAGTACTTC
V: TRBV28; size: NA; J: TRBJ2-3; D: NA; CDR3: CAIAVTLGGDTHYF; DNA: TGTGCCATCGCAGTGACCCTGGGAGGAGATACGCACTATTTT
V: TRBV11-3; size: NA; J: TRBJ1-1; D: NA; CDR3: CASSFDIRGEAFF; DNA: TGTGCCAGCAGCTTTGATATTCGGGGGGAAGCTTTCTTT
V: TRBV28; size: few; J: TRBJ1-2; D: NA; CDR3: CASSLDRIFYGYTF; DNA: TGTGCCAGCAGTTTAGACAGGATTTTCTATGGCTACACCTTC
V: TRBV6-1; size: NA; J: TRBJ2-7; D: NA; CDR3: CASSEAYRTREQYF; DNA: TGTGCCAGCAGTGAAGCATATCGGACACGCGAGCAGTACTTC
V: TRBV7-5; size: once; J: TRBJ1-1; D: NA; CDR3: CTSVPEVTQSSPGQGMNTEAFF; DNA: NA
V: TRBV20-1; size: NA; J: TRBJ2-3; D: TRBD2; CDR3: CSGGGSGWSSFTDTQYF; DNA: TGCAGTGGGGGGGGTAGCGGTTGGTCCTCCTTCACAGATACGCAGTATTTT
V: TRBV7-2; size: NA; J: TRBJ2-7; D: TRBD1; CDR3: CASSFIYGTGGEQYF; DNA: TGTGCCAGCAGCTTTATCTACGGGACAGGGGGCGAGCAGTACTTC
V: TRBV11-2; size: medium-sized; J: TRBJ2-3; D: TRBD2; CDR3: CASSLVSSGSDTQYF; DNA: TGTGCCAGCAGCTTAGTGTCTAGCGGGAGCGATACGCAGTATTTT